The 24 T cell receptor beta chains listed next were all sequenced from one sample in a study of regulatory and conventional T cells in RAG deficiency. Repertoires were generated with immunoSEQ multiplex PCR, while TCRdb's copy carries only in-frame clones and drops some. The sample records fewer than 40,000 clones, 95% to 96% being singletons. Genomic DNA came from blood conventional CD4+ T cells gated CD25-low CD127-high. The same data also contributed to another study, on regulatory T cells. From that paper: The PCR used 52 TRBV and 13 TRBJ primers.

What was sequenced was CD25- CD4+ T cells sorted from blood. The receptors derive from a human donor in good health.

The chain employs TRBV28 and TRBJ2-3, with TRBD2 matching 7 bases. The germline gives CDR1 MDHEN, CDR2 SYDVKM. The V gene end was trimmed by 8 bases and the J gene end by 6 bases; junction bases not matched to a gene: 8. The CDR3 runs to 13 residues. The CDR3 DNA sequence: TGTGCCAGCCGGCGCGGGAGTGGGGATACGCAGTATTTT. Translated, it gives CASRRGSGDTQYF.

The chain employs TRBV5-1 and TRBJ2-3; TRBD1 matches 11 bases. Losses at the gene ends were 3 bases for V and 4 bases for J; bases not matched to a gene: 4. This CDR3 spans 15 amino acids. Per the germline V gene, CDR1 is SGHRS and CDR2 is YFSETQ. CDR3 residues: CASSWTGGTADTQYF. DNA of the CDR3: TGCGCCAGCAGCTGGACAGGGGGCACGGCAGATACGCAGTATTTT. Full variable domain (outside the CDR3, taken from reference TRBV5-1 and TRBJ2-3): KAGVTQTPRYLIKTRGQQVTLSCSPISGHRSVSWYQQTPGQGLQFLFEYFSETQRNKGNFPGRFSGRQFSNSRSEMNVSTLELGDSALYLCASSWTGGTADTQYFGPGTRLTVL.

V and J are TRBV6-5 and TRBJ2-1; 12 bases fit TRBD2. Losses at the gene ends were 6 bases for V and 15 bases for J; bases not matched to a gene: 9. The CDR3 covers 13 residues. CDR1 and CDR2 (germline): MNHEY, SVGAGI. The DNA for the CDR3 is TGTGCCAGCAGCCTCGGACTAGCGGGGCATTTGTTCTTC. Its protein product is CASSLGLAGHLFF.

This chain uses TRBV7-3 with TRBJ2-3; 10 positions match TRBD2. The germline CDR1 and CDR2 sequences are SGHTA and FQGTGA. The CDR3 length is 17 residues. With V trimmed by 1 base and J by 4 bases, 8 bases remained unmatched. Here the CDR3 reads CASSLIGLAGVSDTQYF. In DNA form, the CDR3 reads TGTGCCAGCAGCTTAATAGGGCTAGCGGGAGTTTCAGATACGCAGTATTTT.

The chain recombines TRBV6-5 with TRBJ2-1; 8 bases are shared with TRBD2. Germline CDR1 and CDR2: MNHEY and SVGAGI. J lost 9 bases, V lost 0 bases, and 4 bases had no gene match. The CDR3 has 14 amino acids. CDR3 amino acids: CASSYSFAGGEQFF. In nucleotides, the CDR3 is TGTGCCAGCAGTTACTCGTTTGCGGGGGGTGAGCAGTTCTTC.

The V and J genes are TRBV5-1 and TRBJ2-6; D might be TRBD1 (6 bases). Trimming removed 4 bases at V and 0 bases at J, with 17 bases between. CDR3 length: 18 residues. Germline V gene lookup returns CDR1 SGHRS and CDR2 YFSETQ. CDR3 coding DNA: TGCGCCAGCAGCCCCCGACAGGAGGTCTCCTCTGGGGCCAACGTCCTGACTTTC. Translation: CASSPRQEVSSGANVLTF. Full variable domain (remainder filled in from reference TRBV5-1 and TRBJ2-6): KAGVTQTPRYLIKTRGQQVTLSCSPISGHRSVSWYQQTPGQGLQFLFEYFSETQRNKGNFPGRFSGRQFSNSRSEMNVSTLELGDSALYLCASSPRQEVSSGANVLTFGAGSRLTVL.

The table lists this clone with a count of one. The chain joins TRBV30 to TRBJ1-1; 10 bases are a match to TRBD1. Germline-derived CDR1 and CDR2 are GTSNPN and SVGIG (reference sequence). There are 15 residues in the CDR3. With 4 bases clipped from V and 4 bases from J, the junction kept 9 bases outside the gene matches. The CDR3 DNA reads as TGTGCCTGGATGAGTAGGGACAGGGGCAGCACTGAAGCTTTCTTT. This encodes CAWMSRDRGSTEAFF.

This rearrangement joins TRBV5-5 to TRBJ1-1; D is unresolved. CDR3 length equals 17 residues. Deletions cut 1 base from V and 5 bases from J, with 21 bases between. Looked up from germline, CDR1 is SGHKS and CDR2 is YYEKEE (reference sequence). The CDR3 here is CASSLNAPPRGGTEAFF. In DNA form, the CDR3 reads TGTGCCAGCAGCTTGAACGCCCCTCCCCGGGGAGGGACTGAAGCTTTCTTT.

The genes are TRBV4-2 and TRBJ2-3; D may be TRBD2 (6 bases). CDR3 length: 17 amino acids. Germline assignment: CDR1 LGHNA and CDR2 YNFKEQ. Trimming took 1 base from V and 3 from J, leaving 17 bases between them. CDR3 loop: CASSQGLGTLGTDTQYF. In nucleotides, the CDR3 is TGTGCCAGCAGCCAAGGTCTCGGGACTCTAGGTACAGATACGCAGTATTTT.

The V call is TRBV7-2, the J call TRBJ2-3; 9 bases agree with TRBD2. This CDR3 spans 17 amino acids. The junction had 9 bases not matched to a gene; V was cut back by 0 bases and J by 5 bases. Germline assignment: CDR1 SGHTA and CDR2 FQGNSA. CDR3 amino acids: CASSLAWGGGAGDTQYF. The CDR3 bases are TGTGCCAGCAGCTTAGCGTGGGGCGGGGGGGCTGGAGATACGCAGTATTTT.

CDR3 bases: TGTGCCTCGCGGGGACAGGGTGGTGAAAAACTGTTTTTT. Residues: CASRGQGGEKLFF. The chain uses TRBV6-5 and TRBJ1-4; TRBD1 agrees at 9 bases. The ends lost 11 bases at V and 7 bases at J; junction bases unmatched: 8. Per the germline V gene, CDR1 is MNHEY and CDR2 is SVGAGI. CDR3 length: 13 residues.

V and J are TRBV5-6 and TRBJ1-5; 11 bases align to TRBD1. In germline, CDR1 is SGHDT, CDR2 YYEEEE. The V segment lost 4 bases and the J segment 0 bases; nucleotides outside the gene matches: 3. CDR3 length equals 16 residues. The DNA of the CDR3 is TGTGCCAGCAGCCCGGGGACAGGGGGTAGCAATCAGCCCCAGCATTTT. Translation: CASSPGTGGSNQPQHF.

J is TRBJ1-6 and V is TRBV5-1, with TRBD1 as a possible D gene (5 bases). Germline values: CDR1 SGHRS, CDR2 YFSETQ. The CDR3 totals 15 residues. With 5 bases removed from V and 7 bases from J, the gap between germline ends came to 16 bases. The CDR3 reads CASRVGRGENSPLHF. The CDR3 region has the DNA TGCGCCAGCAGAGTCGGGAGGGGTGAGAATTCACCCCTCCACTTT.

The V and J genes are TRBV7-2 and TRBJ2-3, with 9 bases that match TRBD1. This CDR3 comprises 17 residues. Per the germline V gene, CDR1 is SGHTA and CDR2 is FQGNSA. The trim removed 1 base at V and 3 bases at J, leaving 8 bases unmatched. CDR3 coding DNA: TGTGCCAGCAGCTTAGGACGGGACAGGGTAAGGACAGATACGCAGTATTTT. Translation: CASSLGRDRVRTDTQYF.

V is TRBV6-5 and J is TRBJ1-1; 7 bases fit TRBD1. This CDR3 contains 16 residues. V gave up 4 bases and J gave up 0 bases; unmatched junction bases: 8. Germline V gene lookup returns CDR1 MNHEY and CDR2 SVGAGI. Here the CDR3 reads CASSFPSTGMNTEAFF. The CDR3 DNA sequence: TGTGCCAGCAGTTTTCCCTCGACAGGGATGAACACTGAAGCTTTCTTT.

The genes are TRBV2 and TRBJ2-7, with D possibly being TRBD1 (6 bases). CDR1 is SNHLY, CDR2 FYNNEI, per germline. The CDR3 contains 14 residues. V lost 8 bases and J lost 0, with 14 bases in between. The CDR3 coding sequence is TGTGCCAGCTCCCCGAGGGGGATCTCCTACGAGCAGTACTTC. Translated, it gives CASSPRGISYEQYF.

The chain recombines TRBV23-1 with TRBJ2-2; a weak D match, TRBD1 (6 bases). TRBV23-1 is known as an ORF, though its function is uncertain. V was pared by 10 bases and J by 1 base, with 19 bases between. The CDR3 sequence is 16 residues long. Here the CDR3 DNA reads TGCGCCAACGGACAGAGGAGTATTAAGAACACCGGGGAGCTGTTTTTT. Translation: CANGQRSIKNTGELFF.

Comments on this clone: A junction end diverges from the germline sequence, so it may reflect a read error. The rearrangement links TRBV29-1 to TRBJ2-5; 7 positions agree with TRBD2. The germline gives CDR1 SQVTM, CDR2 ANQGSEA. The CDR3 runs 10 residues. CDR3 amino acids: CSAGGEAQYF. CDR3 DNA: TGCAGCGCGGGGGGAGAGGCCCAGTACTTC.

This chain uses TRBV6-5 with TRBJ1-4, with D possibly matching TRBD1 (6 bases). Trimming took 6 bases from V and 5 from J, leaving 10 bases between them. In germline, CDR1 is MNHEY, CDR2 SVGAGI. The CDR3 extends over 13 amino acids. CDR3 loop: CASRTTGNEKLFF. CDR3 coding DNA: TGTGCCAGCAGAACCACAGGGAATGAAAAACTGTTTTTT.

The chain recombines TRBV7-2 with TRBJ2-4; D might be TRBD1 (5 bases). Germline lookup yields CDR1 SGHTA and CDR2 FQGNSA. V was trimmed by 1 base and J by 4 bases, leaving 8 bases between them. The CDR3 covers 14 residues. The CDR3 region has the DNA TGTGCCAGCAGCTTAGAGGCAGGGAAAAACATTCAGTACTTC. The encoded protein is CASSLEAGKNIQYF.

The chain couples TRBV4-1 to TRBJ1-1, with D perhaps TRBD1 (5 bases). CDR3 size: 12 residues. Trimming shortened V by 4 bases and J by 12 bases, and 15 bases separated the two germline ends. CDR1 is MGHRA, CDR2 YSYEKL, per germline. CDR3 region: CASSLAPGRTFF. For the CDR3, the DNA is TGCGCCAGCAGCCTAGCTCCAGGGAGGACTTTCTTT.

This clone was observed once. The chain joins TRBV29-1 to TRBJ2-5; 9 bases align to TRBD1. The CDR3 loop spans 12 amino acids. Per the germline V gene, CDR1 is SQVTM and CDR2 is ANQGSEA. The J segment lost 4 bases and the V segment lost 6 bases, leaving 3 bases of the junction unmatched. CDR3 sequence (DNA): TGCAGCGTAGGGGACAGGGCAGAGACCCAGTACTTC. Residues: CSVGDRAETQYF.

The chain has TRBV2 and TRBJ2-5, with D maybe TRBD2 (6 bases). Germline values: CDR1 SNHLY, CDR2 FYNNEI. V lost 4 bases and J lost 5, with 17 bases in between. The CDR3 sequence is 15 residues long. The CDR3 loop reads CASSARLGSGETQYF. For the CDR3, the DNA is TGTGCCAGCAGTGCCAGACTAGGGAGTGGGGAGACCCAGTACTTC.

Remarks on this clone: One end of the junction does not line up with germline, which may come from a read error. V usage is TRBV7-7 and J usage is TRBJ2-1; D is undetermined. The germline CDR1 and CDR2 sequences are SSHAT and FNYEAQ (reference sequence). The CDR3 covers 15 residues. CDR3 sequence (DNA): TGTGCTAGCAGCTTAGAAGCGATCTCCTACAATGAGCAGTTCTTC. It is translated as CASSLEAISYNEQFF.